The 23 T cell receptor beta chains below all came from one sample that was sequenced in a study of T-cell reconstitution after alpha-beta-depleted transplantation in children (dated by TCRdb to the mid-2010s). To prepare the library, PCR was applied. Sequencing was performed on an Illumina HiSeq 2500. To normalize quantification of the TCRbeta repertoire, the TCR libraries were built with molecular barcoding that relied on unique molecular identifiers. The public reads were quality trimmed at Q25 with fastp and then assembled into clones with MiXCR by TCRdb, keeping productive beta chains. Rows with a matching CDR3 protein are joined into one entry that keeps the most common DNA and genes. This sample gives more than 200,000 distinct CDR3 sequences in total; approximately 9.9% of them show up just once. Of the sample, approximately 4.7% is held by the ten largest clones. Sequencing was performed on PBMCs from the stem cell graft donor, taken from the stem cell graft. All receptors come from a human donor who donated a stem cell graft to a child with SCID.

This clonotype was observed many times. This sequence joins TRBV20-1 and TRBJ2-5; D tentatively fits TRBD1 or TRBD2 (5 bases each). CDR1 is DFQATT and CDR2 is SNEGSKA in the germline V gene (reference sequence). Trimming removed 5 bases at V and 1 base at J, with 11 bases between. This CDR3 has 13 amino acids. CDR3 amino acids: CSAWDGLQETQYF. The CDR3 nucleotides read TGCAGTGCTTGGGACGGACTCCAAGAGACCCAGTACTTC.

This clonotype was seen at least ten times. The V call is TRBV2, the J call TRBJ2-4; 11 bases agree with TRBD1. The CDR3 runs 18 residues. The ends lost 5 bases at V and 4 bases at J; junction bases unmatched: 13. Germline CDR1 reads SNHLY; CDR2 reads FYNNEI. CDR3 DNA sequence: TGTGCCAGCAGTCATATCGGGACAGGGGGTCCCCAGAAAAACATTCAGTACTTC. It encodes CASSHIGTGGPQKNIQYF.

This clonotype occurred many times. V is TRBV15 and J is TRBJ2-3; no firm D call. V was pared by 0 bases and J by 6 bases, with 7 bases between. CDR3 length: 13 amino acids. The germline CDR1 and CDR2 sequences are LNHNV and YYDKDF (reference sequence). CDR3 amino acids: CATSRDGWDTQYF. DNA of the CDR3: TGTGCCACCAGCAGAGATGGGTGGGATACGCAGTATTTT.

The V and J genes are TRBV4-1 and TRBJ2-3, with D possibly TRBD1 on 6 matching bases. The CDR3 spans 14 residues. The V gene's germline CDR1 is MGHRA and CDR2 YSYEKL. The germline V and J ends were trimmed by 1 base and 4 bases, with 9 bases remaining between them. The CDR3 DNA is TGCGCCAGCAGCCAAGCCTCAGGGGCAGATACGCAGTATTTT. Translating it yields CASSQASGADTQYF.

In its sample, this clonotype was seen many times. The chain carries TRBV20-1 and TRBJ1-1; D gene unclear. V shed 6 bases and J shed 3 bases, with 17 bases lying between them. CDR3 length: 14 amino acids. Germline V gene data show CDR1 as DFQATT and CDR2 as SNEGSKA (reference sequence). The CDR3 sequence: CSAPPVFSDTEAFF. DNA for the CDR3: TGCAGTGCCCCCCCAGTGTTTTCGGACACTGAAGCTTTCTTT.

This clonotype was recorded at least ten times. The rearrangement links TRBV5-1 to TRBJ2-3; no reliable D call. Trimming stripped 7 bases from V and 2 bases from J, with 11 bases between. CDR3 length: 13 amino acids. Germline assignment: CDR1 SGHRS and CDR2 YFSETQ. The DNA for the CDR3 is TGCGCCAGCCAAGTCCTCCCCACAGATACGCAGTATTTT. Protein product: CASQVLPTDTQYF.

In its sample, this clonotype was seen many times. The J gene is TRBJ1-2, the V gene TRBV12-3 or TRBV12-4; tentatively, D is TRBD1 (6 bases). The V end lost 3 bases, the J end lost 4 bases, and 9 bases lay between the germline ends. The CDR3 contains 13 residues. In DNA form, the CDR3 reads TGTGCCAGCAGTTTCCCACAGGGCTATGGCTACACCTTC. Amino acid sequence: CASSFPQGYGYTF.

This clonotype showed up many times. J is TRBJ1-3 and V is TRBV4-2, with no clear D. The V gene's germline CDR1 is LGHNA and CDR2 YNFKEQ. The CDR3 runs to 14 residues. Trimming shortened V by 2 bases and J by 1 base, and 6 bases separated the two germline ends. The CDR3 spells CASSQKSSGNTIYF. The CDR3 coding sequence is TGTGCCAGCAGCCAAAAATCTTCTGGAAACACCATATATTTT.

The chain recombines TRBV20-1 with TRBJ2-2, with 8 bases fitting TRBD1. Germline V gene lookup returns CDR1 DFQATT and CDR2 SNEGSKA (reference sequence). The CDR3 sequence is 13 residues long. V gave up 4 bases and J gave up 6 bases; unmatched junction bases: 4. In DNA, the CDR3 is TGCAGTGCTACCCAGGGGGCTGCCGGGGAGCTGTTTTTT. Protein sequence: CSATQGAAGELFF.

This clonotype was seen at least ten times. This chain joins TRBV29-1 and TRBJ1-1; 7 bases are shared with TRBD1. This CDR3 is 15 amino acids long. CDR1 is SQVTM, CDR2 ANQGSEA, per germline. J gave up 0 bases and V 7 bases, and 11 bases lay outside the gene matches. DNA of the CDR3: TGCAGCGCTGGGGACAGTCCTTTAATGAACACTGAAGCTTTCTTT. It yields the protein CSAGDSPLMNTEAFF.

This clonotype was found many times. This chain connects TRBV6-5 to TRBJ1-2; tentatively, D is TRBD1 (6 bases). Germline CDR1 is MNHEY and CDR2 is SVGAGI. The CDR3 is made up of 15 amino acids. V was trimmed by 9 bases and J by 4 bases, leaving 21 bases between them. The CDR3 DNA reads as TGTGCCAGTACCCCTAACAGGGCAAGGATCTATGGCTACACCTTC. Its translation is CASTPNRARIYGYTF.

In this sample, this clonotype turned up many times. This chain connects TRBV18 to TRBJ2-3; D could derive from TRBD1 or TRBD2 (5 bases each). The CDR3 runs 16 residues. The germline V gene has CDR1 KGHSH and CDR2 LQKENI. Trimming took 3 bases from V and 2 from J, leaving 15 bases between them. CDR3 DNA sequence: TGTGCCAGCTCACCTTTTCCGGGACGGGCCACAGATACGCAGTATTTT. Translating it yields CASSPFPGRATDTQYF.

This clonotype was observed at least ten times. The rearrangement uses TRBV6-1 and TRBJ1-6; 8 nucleotides match TRBD1. J gave up 7 bases and V 5 bases, and 1 base lay outside the gene matches. Germline loops: CDR1 MNHNS, CDR2 SASEGT. This CDR3 is built from 13 residues. The CDR3: CASSRTGNSPLHF. The CDR3 bases are TGTGCCAGCAGTCGGACAGGGAATTCACCCCTCCACTTT.

This clonotype has a count of ten or more. The chain uses TRBV7-2 and TRBJ2-3; the match to TRBD2 covers 9 bases. J gave up 4 bases and V 3 bases, and 11 bases lay outside the gene matches. The CDR3 has 17 amino acids. Germline CDR1 SGHTA, CDR2 FQGNSA. Here the CDR3 DNA reads TGTGCCAGCAGCTTTCTTCCTGCGGGGGGGCGTTCAGATACGCAGTATTTT. The encoded protein is CASSFLPAGGRSDTQYF.

At least ten counts were recorded for this clonotype. V and J are TRBV4-2 and TRBJ2-7, with a weak D call TRBD2 (6 bases). This CDR3 comprises 18 residues. V was cut by 0 bases and J by 2 bases, with 20 bases left in between. CDR1 and CDR2 (germline): LGHNA, YNFKEQ. The chain's CDR3 is CASSQDPGRTDPTYEQYF. The CDR3 bases are TGTGCCAGCAGCCAAGATCCGGGGAGGACGGATCCCACCTACGAGCAGTACTTC.

This clonotype came up many times. This CDR3 reads CASSHDRLQWDSPLHF. In DNA, the CDR3 is TGTGCCAGCTCCCACGACAGACTCCAATGGGATTCACCCCTCCACTTT. The chain links TRBV18 to TRBJ1-6, with D maybe TRBD1 (5 bases). The CDR3 runs to 16 residues. The ends were cut back, 6 bases at V and 8 bases at J, with 20 bases in the middle. Germline assignment: CDR1 KGHSH and CDR2 LQKENI.

This clonotype was seen many times. J is TRBJ2-1 and V is TRBV3-1, with no clear D. V shed 0 bases and J shed 0 bases, with 12 bases lying between them. This CDR3 spans 17 amino acids. Germline assignment: CDR1 LGHDT and CDR2 YNNKEL (reference sequence). The DNA for the CDR3 is TGTGCCAGCAGCCAAGAATCGCGGTATCACTCCTACAATGAGCAGTTCTTC. Translating gives CASSQESRYHSYNEQFF.

This clonotype was found many times. The V gene is TRBV12-3 or TRBV12-4, the J gene TRBJ2-1; possible D gene TRBD2, 6 bases. V was cut by 7 bases and J by 3 bases, with 13 bases left in between. The CDR3 sequence is 14 residues long. The CDR3 region is CASTLRGFYNEQFF. The CDR3, as DNA: TGTGCCAGCACTTTGCGGGGTTTCTACAATGAGCAGTTCTTC.

The gene calls are TRBV4-3 and TRBJ1-2, with 7 bases identical to TRBD1. The germline CDR1 and CDR2 sequences are LGHNA and YSLEER. The CDR3 contains 15 residues. V shed 0 bases, J shed 4 bases, and the junction held 5 bases outside the gene matches. The CDR3 DNA reads as TGCGCCAGCAGCCAAGATGGGGCAGGGGGCTATGGCTACACCTTC. Translated: CASSQDGAGGYGYTF.

Many counts were recorded for this clonotype. The chain combines TRBV28 with TRBJ1-5, with 9 bases lining up with TRBD1. Trimming removed 6 bases from V and 4 bases from J; junction bases left unmatched: 7. CDR3 size: 15 residues. Germline CDR1 and CDR2: MDHEN and SYDVKM. This chain's CDR3 is CASRGQGGWNQPQHF. In DNA form, the CDR3 reads TGTGCCAGCAGGGGACAGGGAGGTTGGAATCAGCCCCAGCATTTT.

This clonotype was counted ten times or more. CDR3 sequence reads: CASSFQGTGELFF. As DNA, the CDR3 is TGCGCCAGCAGCTTCCAGGGTACCGGGGAGCTGTTTTTT. The gene calls are TRBV5-1 and TRBJ2-2; the D gene is possibly TRBD1 (5 bases). CDR1 is SGHRS and CDR2 is YFSETQ in the germline V gene. Trimming took 2 bases from V and 5 from J, leaving 7 bases between them. This CDR3 contains 13 residues.

This clonotype has just a few counts. The chain carries TRBV5-5 and TRBJ1-6; D call uncertain. The CDR3 extends over 15 amino acids. Germline V gene data show CDR1 as SGHKS and CDR2 as YYEKEE (reference sequence). V lost 4 bases and J 6 bases, leaving 14 bases between the germline ends. The CDR3 sequence is CASSMVPNSNSPLHF. In nucleotides, the CDR3 is TGTGCCAGCAGCATGGTCCCCAACAGTAATTCACCCCTCCACTTT.

In regard to this clonotype: This may be a read error, as it is one base from a much larger clone. This chain uses TRBV12-3 or TRBV12-4 with TRBJ2-1; 8 nucleotides agree with TRBD2. This CDR3 has 12 residues. J was trimmed by 10 bases and V by 5 bases; bases with no gene match: 4. For the CDR3, the DNA is TGTGCCAGCAGTCTTGTAGCGGGGGAGCAGTTCTTC. Translated: CASSLVAGEQFF.